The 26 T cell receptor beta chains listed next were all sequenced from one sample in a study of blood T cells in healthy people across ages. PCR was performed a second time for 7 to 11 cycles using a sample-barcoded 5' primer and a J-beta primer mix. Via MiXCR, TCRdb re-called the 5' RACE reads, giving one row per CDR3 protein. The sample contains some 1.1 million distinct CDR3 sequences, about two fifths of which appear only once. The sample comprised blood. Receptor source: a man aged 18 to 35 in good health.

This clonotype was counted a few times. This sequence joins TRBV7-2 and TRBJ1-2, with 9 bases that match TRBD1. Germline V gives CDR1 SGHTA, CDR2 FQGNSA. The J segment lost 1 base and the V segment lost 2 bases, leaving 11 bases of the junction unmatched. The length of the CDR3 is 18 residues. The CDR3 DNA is TGTGCCAGCAGCTTACGGCCGGGACAGGGAAATAATAACTATGGCTACACCTTC. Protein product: CASSLRPGQGNNNYGYTF.

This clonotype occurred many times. In nucleotides, the CDR3 is TGCGCCAGCAGCTCGACAGGGGCCACTTACGAGCAGTACTTC. Residues: CASSSTGATYEQYF. The genes are TRBV5-1 and TRBJ2-7; TRBD1 aligns across 8 bases. V dropped 3 bases and J dropped 4; count of bases not matched to a gene: 6. This CDR3 is 14 amino acids long. The germline V gene has CDR1 SGHRS and CDR2 YFSETQ.

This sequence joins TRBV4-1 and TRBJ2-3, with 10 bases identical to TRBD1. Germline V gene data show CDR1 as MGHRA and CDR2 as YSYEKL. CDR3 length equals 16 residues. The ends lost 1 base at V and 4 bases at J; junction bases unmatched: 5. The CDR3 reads CASSQAGQGYADTQYF. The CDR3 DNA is TGCGCCAGCAGCCAAGCGGGACAGGGGTACGCAGATACGCAGTATTTT.

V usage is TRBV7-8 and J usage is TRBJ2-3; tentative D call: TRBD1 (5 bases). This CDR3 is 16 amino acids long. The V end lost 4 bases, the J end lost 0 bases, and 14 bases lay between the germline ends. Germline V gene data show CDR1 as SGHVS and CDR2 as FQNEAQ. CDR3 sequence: CASSSLGARSTDTQYF. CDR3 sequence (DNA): TGTGCCAGCAGCTCTTTAGGGGCCCGTAGCACAGATACGCAGTATTTT.

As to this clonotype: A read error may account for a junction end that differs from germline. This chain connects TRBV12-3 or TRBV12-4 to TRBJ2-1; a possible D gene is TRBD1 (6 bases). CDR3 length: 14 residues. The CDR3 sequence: CAGSPSTGWGEQFF. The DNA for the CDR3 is TGTGCCGGCAGCCCATCCACAGGGTGGGGTGAGCAGTTCTTC.

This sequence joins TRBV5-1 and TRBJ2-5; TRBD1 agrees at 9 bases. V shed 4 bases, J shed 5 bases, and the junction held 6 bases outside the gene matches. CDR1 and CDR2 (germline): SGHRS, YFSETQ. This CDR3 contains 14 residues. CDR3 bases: TGCGCCAGCAGCCGACAGGGGGTATTGGAGACCCAGTACTTC. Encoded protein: CASSRQGVLETQYF.

Written as DNA, the CDR3 is TGTGCCAGCAGCCCGAGGGGACAGAGTAATGAAAAACTGTTTTTT. Translated: CASSPRGQSNEKLFF. V gene TRBV7-9 combines with J gene TRBJ1-4, with 7 bases identical to TRBD1. The CDR3 spans 15 residues. CDR1 is SEHNR and CDR2 is FQNEAQ in the germline V gene (reference sequence). V dropped 5 bases and J dropped 4; count of bases not matched to a gene: 7.

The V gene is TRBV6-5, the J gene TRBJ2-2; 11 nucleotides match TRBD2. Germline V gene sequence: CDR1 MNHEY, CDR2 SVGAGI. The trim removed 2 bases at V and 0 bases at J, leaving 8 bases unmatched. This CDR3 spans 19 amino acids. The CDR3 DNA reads TGTGCCAGCAGTTACCCCAAGACTAGCGGGGACTCGAACACCGGGGAGCTGTTTTTT. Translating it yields CASSYPKTSGDSNTGELFF.

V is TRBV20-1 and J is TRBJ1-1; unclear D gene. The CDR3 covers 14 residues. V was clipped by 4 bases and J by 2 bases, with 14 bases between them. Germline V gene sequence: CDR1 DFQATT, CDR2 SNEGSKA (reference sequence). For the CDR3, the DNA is TGCAGTGCTACACGGGGAGGGAGAAACACTGAAGCTTTCTTT. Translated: CSATRGGRNTEAFF.

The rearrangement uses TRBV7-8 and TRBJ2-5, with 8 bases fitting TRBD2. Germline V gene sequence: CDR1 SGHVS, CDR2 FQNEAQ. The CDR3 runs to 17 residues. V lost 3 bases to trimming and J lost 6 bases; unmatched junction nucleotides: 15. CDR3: CASSFRAGTRGEKTQYF. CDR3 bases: TGTGCCAGCAGCTTTCGAGCCGGGACTAGGGGAGAGAAGACCCAGTACTTC.

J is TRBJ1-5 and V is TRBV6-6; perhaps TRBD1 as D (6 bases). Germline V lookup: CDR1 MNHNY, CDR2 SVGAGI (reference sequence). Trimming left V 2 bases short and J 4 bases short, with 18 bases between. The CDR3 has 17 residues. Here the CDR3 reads CASSYPTGTLENQPQHF. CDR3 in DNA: TGTGCCAGCAGTTACCCCACCGGGACACTCGAAAATCAGCCCCAGCATTTT.

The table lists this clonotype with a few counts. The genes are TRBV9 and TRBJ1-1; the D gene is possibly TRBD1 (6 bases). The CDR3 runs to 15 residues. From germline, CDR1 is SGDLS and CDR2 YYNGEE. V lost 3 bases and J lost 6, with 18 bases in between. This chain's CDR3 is CASSDGGAGDPEAFF. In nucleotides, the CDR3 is TGTGCCAGCAGCGACGGGGGGGCGGGGGACCCTGAAGCTTTCTTT.

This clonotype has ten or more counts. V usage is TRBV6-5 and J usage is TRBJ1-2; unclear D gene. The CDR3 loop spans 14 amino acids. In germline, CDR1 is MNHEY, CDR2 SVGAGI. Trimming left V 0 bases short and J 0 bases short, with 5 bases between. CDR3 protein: CASSYSPTNYGYTF. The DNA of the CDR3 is TGTGCCAGCAGTTACTCTCCGACTAACTATGGCTACACCTTC.

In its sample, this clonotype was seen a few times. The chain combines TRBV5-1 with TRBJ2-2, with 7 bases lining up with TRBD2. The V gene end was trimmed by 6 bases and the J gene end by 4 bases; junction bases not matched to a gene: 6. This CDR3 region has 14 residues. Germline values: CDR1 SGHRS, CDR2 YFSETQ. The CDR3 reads CASNGLVGTGELFF. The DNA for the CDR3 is TGCGCCAGCAACGGACTAGTAGGCACCGGGGAGCTGTTTTTT. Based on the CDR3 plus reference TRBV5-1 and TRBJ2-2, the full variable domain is KAGVTQTPRYLIKTRGQQVTLSCSPISGHRSVSWYQQTPGQGLQFLFEYFSETQRNKGNFPGRFSGRQFSNSRSEMNVSTLELGDSALYLCASNGLVGTGELFFGEGSRLTVL.

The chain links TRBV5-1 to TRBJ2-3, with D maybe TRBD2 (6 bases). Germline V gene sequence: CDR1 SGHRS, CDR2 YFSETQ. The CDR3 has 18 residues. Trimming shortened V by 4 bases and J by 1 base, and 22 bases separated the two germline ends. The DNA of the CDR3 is TGCGCCAGCAGCATTGGCCTCACAGACCGGAGGGGCACAGATACGCAGTATTTT. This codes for CASSIGLTDRRGTDTQYF.

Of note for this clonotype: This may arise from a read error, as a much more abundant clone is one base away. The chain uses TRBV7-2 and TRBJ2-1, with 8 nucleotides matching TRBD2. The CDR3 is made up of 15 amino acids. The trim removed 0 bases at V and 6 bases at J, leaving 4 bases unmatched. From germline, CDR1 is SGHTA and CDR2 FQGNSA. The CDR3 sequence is CASSLASGVVNEQFF. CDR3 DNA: TGTGCCAGCAGCTTAGCTAGCGGGGTAGTCAATGAGCAGTTCTTC. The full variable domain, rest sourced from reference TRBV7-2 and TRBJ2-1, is GAGVSQSPSNKVTEKGKDVELRCDPISGHTALYWYRQSLGQGLEFLIYFQGNSAPDKSGLPSDRFSAERTGGSVSTLTIQRTQQEDSAVYLCASSLASGVVNEQFFGPGTRLTVL.

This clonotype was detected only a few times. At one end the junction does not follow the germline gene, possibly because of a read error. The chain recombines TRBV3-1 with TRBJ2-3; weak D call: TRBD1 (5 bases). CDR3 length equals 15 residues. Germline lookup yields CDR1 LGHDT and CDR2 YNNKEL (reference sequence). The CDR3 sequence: CAGSQTDTSTDTQYF. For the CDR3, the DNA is TGTGCCGGCAGCCAAACGGACACTAGCACAGATACGCAGTATTTT.

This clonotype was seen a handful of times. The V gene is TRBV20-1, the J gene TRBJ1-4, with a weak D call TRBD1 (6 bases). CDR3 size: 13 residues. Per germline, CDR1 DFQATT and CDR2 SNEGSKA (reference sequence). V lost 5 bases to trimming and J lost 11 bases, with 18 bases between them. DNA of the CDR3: TGCAGTGCTTTCAGGGGTGGGGACGGGAAACTGTTTTTT. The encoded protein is CSAFRGGDGKLFF.

The CDR3 DNA follows: TGTGCCAGCAGCTCAGGAATACTACTAGCGGGGCACAATGAGCAGTACTTC. It encodes CASSSGILLAGHNEQYF. The V gene is TRBV11-2, the J gene TRBJ2-7, with 10 bases that match TRBD2. CDR1 and CDR2 (germline): SGHAT, FQNNGV. Germline trimming cut 4 bases from V and 7 bases from J; bases unmatched to any gene: 16. CDR3 length equals 17 residues.

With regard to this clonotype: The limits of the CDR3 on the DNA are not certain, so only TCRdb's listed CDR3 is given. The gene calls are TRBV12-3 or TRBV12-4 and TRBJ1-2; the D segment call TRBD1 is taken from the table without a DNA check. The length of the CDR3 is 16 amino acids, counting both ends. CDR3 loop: CASSSSGVATNYGYTF.

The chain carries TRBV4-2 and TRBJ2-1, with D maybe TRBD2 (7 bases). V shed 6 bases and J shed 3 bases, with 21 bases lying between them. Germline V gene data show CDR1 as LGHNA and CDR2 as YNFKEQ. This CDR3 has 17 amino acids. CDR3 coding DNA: TGTGCCAGCAGTCAGGGGACTAACGGGCCCATCTACAATGAGCAGTTCTTC. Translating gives CASSQGTNGPIYNEQFF.

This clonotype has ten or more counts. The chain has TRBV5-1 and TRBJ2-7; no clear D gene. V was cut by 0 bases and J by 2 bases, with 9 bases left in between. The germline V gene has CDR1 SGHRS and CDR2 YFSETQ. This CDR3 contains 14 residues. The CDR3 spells CASSLEAPPYEQYF. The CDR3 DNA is TGCGCCAGCAGCTTGGAGGCACCTCCCTACGAGCAGTACTTC. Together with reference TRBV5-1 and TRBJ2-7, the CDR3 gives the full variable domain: KAGVTQTPRYLIKTRGQQVTLSCSPISGHRSVSWYQQTPGQGLQFLFEYFSETQRNKGNFPGRFSGRQFSNSRSEMNVSTLELGDSALYLCASSLEAPPYEQYFGPGTRLTVT.

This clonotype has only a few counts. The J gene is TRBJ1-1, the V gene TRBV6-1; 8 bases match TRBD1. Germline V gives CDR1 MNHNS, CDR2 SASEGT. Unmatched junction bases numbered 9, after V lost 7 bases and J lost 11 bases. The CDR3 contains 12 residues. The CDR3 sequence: CASTPDRGEAFF. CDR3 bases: TGTGCCAGCACCCCAGACAGGGGCGAGGCTTTCTTT.

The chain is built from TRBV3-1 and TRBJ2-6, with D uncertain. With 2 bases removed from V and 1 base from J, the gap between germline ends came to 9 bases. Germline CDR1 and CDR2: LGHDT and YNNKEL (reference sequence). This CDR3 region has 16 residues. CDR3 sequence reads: CASSQFAPSGANVLTF. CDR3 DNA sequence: TGTGCCAGCAGCCAATTTGCGCCGTCTGGGGCCAACGTCCTGACTTTC.

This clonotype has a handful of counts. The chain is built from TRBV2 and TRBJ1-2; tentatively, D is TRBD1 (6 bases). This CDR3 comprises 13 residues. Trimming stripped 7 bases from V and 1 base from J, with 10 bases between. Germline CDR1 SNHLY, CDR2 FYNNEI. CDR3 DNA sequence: TGTGCCAGCACTGGACAGCGTAACTATGGCTACACCTTC. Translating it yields CASTGQRNYGYTF.

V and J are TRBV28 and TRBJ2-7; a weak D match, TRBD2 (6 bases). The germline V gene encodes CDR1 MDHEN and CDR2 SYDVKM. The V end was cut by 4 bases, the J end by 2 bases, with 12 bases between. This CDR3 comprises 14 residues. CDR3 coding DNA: TGTGCCAGCAGTTCCCTTGGGAGGACCTACGAGCAGTACTTC. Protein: CASSSLGRTYEQYF.